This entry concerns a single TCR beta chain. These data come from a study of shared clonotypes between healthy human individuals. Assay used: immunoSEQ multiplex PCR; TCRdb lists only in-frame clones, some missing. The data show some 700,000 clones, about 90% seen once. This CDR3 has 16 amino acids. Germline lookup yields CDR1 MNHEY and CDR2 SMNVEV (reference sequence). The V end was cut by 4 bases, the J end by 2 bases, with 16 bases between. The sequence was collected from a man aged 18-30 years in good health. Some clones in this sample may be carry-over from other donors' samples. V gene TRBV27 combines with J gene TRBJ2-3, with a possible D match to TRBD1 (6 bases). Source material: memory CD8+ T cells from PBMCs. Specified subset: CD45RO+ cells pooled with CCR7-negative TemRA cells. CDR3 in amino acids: CASSSNRVLTTDTQYF. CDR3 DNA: TGTGCCAGCAGTTCCAACAGGGTCCTTACCACAGATACGCAGTATTTT.